The 28 T cell receptor beta chains listed next were all sequenced from one sample in a study of monozygotic twins with inflammatory bowel disease. Each CDR3 protein gets one entry in TCRdb, which reprocessed the 5' RACE reads and gives no DNA. The sample holds a few hundred thousand distinct CDR3 sequences. Sequencing input: blood. All receptors come from a human donor with ulcerative colitis or Crohn's disease, or a healthy co-twin of an affected twin (not recorded which).

This chain uses TRBV18 with TRBJ1-2. The CDR3 contains 13 residues. The germline V gene has CDR1 KGHSH and CDR2 LQKENI. The CDR3 protein is CASSPGSNYGYTF.

This sequence joins TRBV12-3 or TRBV12-4 and TRBJ2-3; TCRdb gives TRBD1 as the D gene, but with no DNA this cannot be confirmed. The length of the CDR3 is 16 residues. CDR3 region: CASRQRSGQGTDTQYF.

This chain connects TRBV5-1 to TRBJ1-5; TCRdb lists TRBD1, though no DNA is available to test this call. Germline V gene data show CDR1 as SGHRS and CDR2 as YFSETQ. The CDR3 is 14 amino acids. The CDR3 sequence: CASSLGGGHQPQHF.

J is TRBJ2-2 and V is TRBV7-8. The V gene's germline CDR1 is SGHVS and CDR2 FQNEAQ. The length of the CDR3 is 12 residues. CDR3 in amino acids: CASREGSGELFF.

The chain couples TRBV7-9 to TRBJ1-2. The CDR3 totals 13 residues. The germline gives CDR1 SEHNR, CDR2 FQNEAQ (reference sequence). CDR3: CASSTDSHYGYTF.

The chain joins TRBV7-9 to TRBJ2-1; TCRdb designates TRBD1, a call that cannot be tested without DNA. The CDR3 is 14 residues long. Germline CDR1 SEHNR, CDR2 FQNEAQ (reference sequence). CDR3: CASSQGGPRNEQFF. The complete variable domain, with remaining parts taken from reference TRBV7-9 and TRBJ2-1, reads DTGVSQNPRHKITKRGQNVTFRCDPISEHNRLYWYRQTLGQGPEFLTYFQNEAQLEKSRLLSDRFSAERPKGSFSTLEIQRTEQGDSAMYLCASSQGGPRNEQFFGPGTRLTVL.

CDR3 loop: CASSEQWNTEAFF. This rearrangement joins TRBV2 to TRBJ1-1. The length of the CDR3 is 13 residues. Per the germline V gene, CDR1 is SNHLY and CDR2 is FYNNEI.

V and J are TRBV20-1 and TRBJ2-7; TCRdb's assignment of TRBD1 cannot be checked, as there is no DNA. This CDR3 is built from 15 residues. CDR1 and CDR2 from the germline V gene are DFQATT and SNEGSKA (reference sequence). CDR3 amino acids: CSARDTGKNSYEQYF.

The V and J genes are TRBV7-2 and TRBJ2-5; without DNA, the TCRdb call of TRBD2 cannot be checked. This CDR3 is built from 15 residues. Germline V gene lookup returns CDR1 SGHTA and CDR2 FQGNSA. Here the CDR3 reads CASSLVRGGVETQYF.

The genes are TRBV5-1 and TRBJ2-7; absent DNA, TCRdb's TRBD1 call cannot be checked. This CDR3 contains 15 residues. Germline-derived CDR1 and CDR2 are SGHRS and YFSETQ. The CDR3 region is CASSLANPGRGEQYF.

The genes are TRBV7-9 and TRBJ1-1; the TCRdb call, TRBD1, lacks DNA for checking. Per the germline V gene, CDR1 is SEHNR and CDR2 is FQNEAQ (reference sequence). This CDR3 is built from 13 residues. The chain's CDR3 is CASSGHQNTEAFF.

The rearrangement uses TRBV25-1 and TRBJ1-2; TCRdb outputs TRBD1, but without DNA this stays unchecked. The length of the CDR3 is 16 residues. CDR1 and CDR2 from the germline V gene are MGHDK and SYGVNS. The CDR3: CASSEYRTGGSSGYTF.

The genes are TRBV5-1 and TRBJ1-4; no DNA is available, so the TRBD1 call from TCRdb remains unchecked. The CDR3 runs to 17 residues. In germline, CDR1 is SGHRS, CDR2 YFSETQ. CDR3 loop: CASSWDPGTATNEKLFF.

This sequence joins TRBV7-2 and TRBJ2-1. The length of the CDR3 is 13 residues. Germline values: CDR1 SGHTA, CDR2 FQGNSA. CDR3 sequence: CATDRGSYNEQFF.

CDR3 protein: CASSGTSRETQYF. The gene calls are TRBV6-2 or TRBV6-3 and TRBJ2-5; TCRdb returns TRBD2, unconfirmable since there is no DNA. Per germline, CDR1 MNHEY and CDR2 SVGEGT. CDR3 length: 13 amino acids.

The chain joins TRBV20-1 to TRBJ1-3. Germline V gene lookup returns CDR1 DFQATT and CDR2 SNEGSKA (reference sequence). This CDR3 is 14 amino acids long. CDR3: CSARDGRSGNTIYF.

This chain's CDR3 is CASSFRGSDYEQYF. The chain combines TRBV12-3 or TRBV12-4 with TRBJ2-7; TCRdb outputs TRBD1, but without DNA this stays unchecked. This CDR3 spans 14 amino acids.

The chain couples TRBV20-1 to TRBJ2-3; TCRdb returns TRBD2, unconfirmable since there is no DNA. CDR3 size: 15 residues. The germline gives CDR1 DFQATT, CDR2 SNEGSKA (reference sequence). The CDR3 is CSATKLAGNTDTQYF.

The chain has TRBV12-3 or TRBV12-4 and TRBJ2-6. CDR3 length equals 15 residues. The CDR3 sequence: CASSRQSSGANVLTF.

The chain has TRBV4-1 and TRBJ2-7; no DNA is available, so the TRBD1 call from TCRdb remains unchecked. CDR1 is MGHRA, CDR2 YSYEKL, per germline. This CDR3 region has 16 residues. CDR3 amino acids: CASSQDRDRGMGEQYF.

The V call is TRBV5-6, the J call TRBJ2-5. CDR3 size: 12 residues. In germline, CDR1 is SGHDT, CDR2 YYEEEE. The CDR3 sequence: CASSSIWETQYF.

The CDR3 region is CASSPPPGYDQPQHF. The chain is built from TRBV18 and TRBJ1-5; TCRdb's D gene call, TRBD1, goes unchecked for lack of DNA. This CDR3 has 15 amino acids. The germline V gene has CDR1 KGHSH and CDR2 LQKENI.

The chain recombines TRBV6-1 with TRBJ2-5; the D call from TCRdb, TRBD1, cannot be confirmed without DNA. The germline CDR1 and CDR2 sequences are MNHNS and SASEGT. This CDR3 has 14 amino acids. The CDR3 sequence is CASSEQGWGETQYF.

The J gene is TRBJ2-7, the V gene TRBV7-2; the D gene TCRdb calls, TRBD1, cannot be checked with no DNA. The CDR3 totals 11 residues. Germline lookup yields CDR1 SGHTA and CDR2 FQGNSA. This CDR3 is CASSSRAEQYF.

The V call is TRBV27, the J call TRBJ1-1. Per the germline V gene, CDR1 is MNHEY and CDR2 is SMNVEV (reference sequence). This CDR3 spans 14 amino acids. This CDR3 reads CASSFIWKNTEAFF.

This sequence joins TRBV6-5 and TRBJ2-7; as DNA is missing, the TRBD1 call by TCRdb cannot be tested. In germline, CDR1 is MNHEY, CDR2 SVGAGI. The CDR3 is 16 residues long. CDR3 loop: CASSYSFILPGQGLYF.

The chain is built from TRBV12-3 or TRBV12-4 and TRBJ2-7. The CDR3 spans 12 residues. CDR3 sequence: CASSLKAYEQYF.

The rearrangement joins TRBV20-1 to TRBJ1-6; no DNA is available, so the TRBD1 call from TCRdb remains unchecked. The CDR3 length is 15 residues. CDR1 and CDR2 (germline): DFQATT, SNEGSKA (reference sequence). CDR3: CSARRDRGYNSPLHF.